This T cell receptor (beta chain) was recovered during a study of patients and donors after allogeneic stem cell transplantation (dated by TCRdb to 2018 to 2021). Library method: RT-PCR. The reads were generated on a NextSeq 550. TCRdb took the public reads, trimmed them with fastp at Q25, ran MiXCR for clone calling and kept in-frame beta chains. Each entry is one CDR3 protein sequence, shown with its most common DNA and genes. In all, the sample holds around 27,000 distinct CDR3 sequences, and over 7% of those were seen once. The top ten hold less than 50% of the sample. A note on this clonotype: Its binding antigen is unknown. No quality values exist for individual bases; no much larger clone is one base distant.

The CDR3 covers 16 residues, taking in both the cysteine and the phenylalanine. Only the CDR3 portion is preserved as DNA: 48 bases, with reading frame beginning at the first base. For CDR1 and CDR2, the germline V gene lists MDHEN and SYDVKM. The V end gives up 5 bases and the J end 5 bases, leaving 8 bases in the junction not matched to a gene. The material sequenced was blood, either unsorted or a sorted T cell fraction (not recorded which). The chain is assembled from TRBV28 and TRBJ2-1; 11 junctional bases match TRBD1. The sequence came from a human donor who was either an allogeneic HSCT recipient or a stem cell or donor lymphocyte infusion donor (not recorded which). It is not recorded whose cells these are; they may come from a transplant donor. CDR3 sequence: CASSPIGTGGDNEQFF. The sequenced DNA: TGTGCCAGCAGTCCAATCGGGACAGGGGGTGACAATGAGCAGTTCTTC.